Listed here is a single T cell receptor (beta chain). The data derive from a study of shared T cell receptors in the human thymus. Profiled with immunoSEQ multiplex PCR; TCRdb holds only in-frame clones, not every one. The repertoire includes approximately 730,000 clones, 75% to 90% of them detected once, and roughly 0.01% sits in the top ten. These same records also appear under a second study, on human thymus T cells. This second study notes: Finnish infants who were healthy and having corrective surgery for congenital heart defects made up the donors. Thymus tissue was removed during corrective cardiac surgery. Apparent bias marked the V and J gene usage of thymic and blood repertoires. Highly overlapping thymic repertoires in unrelated individuals were reported by related research.

The source is a girl less than two years old with a congenital heart defect. Material: thymocytes.

CDR3 sequence: CASSRPVRTGGYTF. In nucleotides, the CDR3 is TGTGCCAGCAGCCGTCCGGTTCGAACAGGGGGCTACACCTTC. The rearrangement joins TRBV2 to TRBJ1-2, with D tentatively TRBD1 (6 bases). The CDR3 totals 14 residues. V was shortened by 6 bases and J by 8 bases, with 19 bases between the two germline ends. The germline gives CDR1 SNHLY, CDR2 FYNNEI.